This T cell receptor beta chain was sequenced during a study of T-cell reconstitution after alpha-beta-depleted transplantation in children. Unique molecular identifiers were built into the TCRbeta library. In TCRdb, the PCR reads were re-called with MiXCR into one record per CDR3 protein. This table has fewer than 750,000 distinct CDR3 sequences, 20% to 25% appearing once. Whole-study results and caveats: Where some patients showed high TCRbeta diversity at day 60, it came from recipient T cells and thymic progenitors that had survived. Where alpha-beta T cells came from about two months after transplant was reportedly several hundred expanded graft clones. Hyperexpanded clones declined; after one year, newly produced T cells mostly supplied diversity.

This clonotype was counted ten times or more. What it recognizes is unknown. The origin of this receptor is a boy under two years old who had a stem cell transplant for acute myeloid leukemia, so the T cells may come from the graft donor. Source: PBMCs, mostly from graft donor cells, taken 360 days after TCRalphabeta/CD19-depleted stem cell transplant.

CDR3 residues: CASSLAGVGEQYV. For the CDR3, the DNA is TGTGCCAGCAGTTTGGCAGGGGTTGGGGAGCAGTACGTC. J is TRBJ2-7 and V is TRBV5-1, with a tentative D call TRBD1 (6 bases). Germline V gene sequence: CDR1 SGHRS, CDR2 YFSETQ. There are 13 residues in the CDR3.